The 20 T cell receptor beta chains below come from one sample, sequenced in a study of a mutant IDH1 vaccine in newly diagnosed glioma. Noted time point: week 5, during vaccination. Doses comprised 300 ug of mutant IDH1 20-mer peptide each, plus topical imiquimod. These receptors' targets are unknown. Produced via immunoSEQ multiplex PCR; TCRdb's table is partial and in-frame only. The sample carries about 28,000 clones, 70% to 90% recorded once. Here the sequenced sample was PBMCs, taken from a glioma patient whose treatment included an IDH1 peptide vaccine. Every receptor here comes from a man aged 18-30 years with glioma.

The chain couples TRBV6-1 to TRBJ2-7; D might be TRBD1 or TRBD2, each matching 6 bases. The CDR3 loop spans 15 amino acids. Germline V gives CDR1 MNHNS, CDR2 SASEGT. Deletions cut 1 base from V and 2 bases from J, with 12 bases between. The CDR3 sequence: CASSEEQGGAYEQYF. Written as DNA, the CDR3 is TGTGCCAGCAGTGAAGAACAGGGAGGCGCCTACGAGCAGTACTTC.

Within the sample, this clone is medium-sized. The V call is TRBV5-1, the J call TRBJ1-1; 9 nucleotides line up with TRBD1. Per the germline V gene, CDR1 is SGHRS and CDR2 is YFSETQ. The CDR3 covers 15 residues. V shed 2 bases, J shed 1 base, and the junction held 3 bases outside the gene matches. CDR3 sequence: CASSFWGQGNTEAFF. DNA for the CDR3: TGCGCCAGCAGCTTTTGGGGACAGGGGAACACTGAAGCTTTCTTT.

This chain joins TRBV6-5 and TRBJ2-1; the D gene could be TRBD1 or TRBD2 (5 bases each). The CDR3 is 12 residues long. V dropped 6 bases and J dropped 8 bases, with 11 bases sitting between them. CDR1 is MNHEY, CDR2 SVGAGI, per germline. The CDR3 loop is CASRRGNDEQFF. The DNA for the CDR3 is TGTGCCAGCAGGAGGGGAAACGATGAGCAGTTCTTC.

This clone was counted a single time. This rearrangement joins TRBV14 to TRBJ2-1; D might be TRBD2 (5 bases). Germline assignment: CDR1 SGHDN and CDR2 FVKESK. The V gene lost 1 base and the J gene lost 7 bases, with 8 bases spanning the gap. The CDR3 consists of 13 residues. CDR3 sequence (DNA): TGTGCCAGCAGCCAAGTCGGAGGTAATGAGCAGTTCTTC. Its protein is CASSQVGGNEQFF. The whole variable domain, remainder taken from reference TRBV14 and TRBJ2-1, is EAGVTQFPSHSVIEKGQTVTLRCDPISGHDNLYWYRRVMGKEIKFLLHFVKESKQDESGMPNNRFLAERTGGTYSTLKVQPAELEDSGVYFCASSQVGGNEQFFGPGTRLTVL.

The V gene is TRBV9, the J gene TRBJ2-6; unclear D gene. V was trimmed by 0 bases and J by 0 bases, leaving 7 bases between them. This CDR3 is built from 16 residues. Per the germline V gene, CDR1 is SGDLS and CDR2 is YYNGEE. The CDR3 DNA reads TGTGCCAGCAGCGTAGGGCCCTTCTCTGGGGCCAACGTCCTGACTTTC. Its translation is CASSVGPFSGANVLTF.

This clone was counted once. The chain links TRBV4-2 to TRBJ2-7, with D maybe TRBD2 (5 bases). CDR3 length: 15 amino acids. The germline gives CDR1 LGHNA, CDR2 YNFKEQ. Between the trimmed V and J ends, which lost 7 bases and 3 bases, there was a span of 19 bases. This chain's CDR3 is CASNPTGDKVYEQYF. The CDR3 DNA follows: TGTGCCAGCAACCCCACCGGGGATAAGGTCTACGAGCAGTACTTC.

The CDR3 bases are TGCGCCAGCAGCCAAGAGGGCGGATATGGCTACACCTTC. Its protein is CASSQEGGYGYTF. This rearrangement joins TRBV4-1 to TRBJ1-2, with unresolved D. This CDR3 comprises 13 residues. Per germline, CDR1 MGHRA and CDR2 YSYEKL. V lost 0 bases, J lost 5 bases, and 7 bases lay in between.

The V gene is TRBV5-1, the J gene TRBJ2-1; 12 bases line up with TRBD2. This CDR3 is 15 amino acids long. Germline assignment: CDR1 SGHRS and CDR2 YFSETQ. V gave up 4 bases and J gave up 6 bases; unmatched junction bases: 5. This chain's CDR3 is CASSLRTSGINEQFF. CDR3 sequence (DNA): TGCGCCAGCAGCCTAAGGACTAGCGGGATCAATGAGCAGTTCTTC.

This chain uses TRBV4-3 with TRBJ1-6; D is uncertain. The CDR3 sequence is 15 residues long. Germline-derived CDR1 and CDR2 are LGHNA and YSLEER. V dropped 0 bases and J dropped 5 bases, with 8 bases sitting between them. This CDR3 reads CASSQDRSHNSPLHF. The DNA of the CDR3 is TGCGCCAGCAGCCAAGATAGGAGCCATAATTCACCCCTCCACTTT.

This clone occurred once. The gene calls are TRBV29-1 and TRBJ1-2; D not resolved. V lost 3 bases and J 8 bases, leaving 13 bases between the germline ends. Germline V gene data show CDR1 as SQVTM and CDR2 as ANQGSEA. The CDR3 spans 12 residues. CDR3 residues: CSVDEGTPGYTF. The CDR3 coding sequence is TGCAGCGTTGATGAGGGAACACCCGGCTACACCTTC.

The genes are TRBV6-6 and TRBJ2-7; D is undetermined. This CDR3 region has 13 residues. With 4 bases removed from V and 1 base from J, the gap between germline ends came to 8 bases. Germline V gene lookup returns CDR1 MNHNY and CDR2 SVGAGI (reference sequence). CDR3 DNA sequence: TGTGCCAGCAGTTGGAGCGTTTCCTACGAGCAGTACTTC. Translating gives CASSWSVSYEQYF.

The CDR3 DNA follows: TGTGCCAGCAGCCCAGAGGGGACTTTTATCTACGAGCAGTACTTC. As protein: CASSPEGTFIYEQYF. The V call is TRBV7-9, the J call TRBJ2-7, with a tentative D call TRBD2 (6 bases). Germline V gene sequence: CDR1 SEHNR, CDR2 FQNEAQ (reference sequence). Trimming shortened V by 5 bases and J by 3 bases, and 17 bases separated the two germline ends. The CDR3 spans 15 residues.

For the CDR3, the DNA is TGTGCCAGTACCGGGACAGGCAACACTGAAGCTTTCTTT. The encoded protein is CASTGTGNTEAFF. The chain links TRBV30 to TRBJ1-1; 8 bases agree with TRBD1. This CDR3 spans 13 amino acids. Per germline, CDR1 GTSNPN and CDR2 SVGIG (reference sequence). Trimming at V came to 8 bases and at J to 2 bases, leaving 7 bases not matched to a gene.

V gene TRBV7-2 combines with J gene TRBJ2-6; D not certain. V was trimmed by 2 bases and J by 0 bases, leaving 8 bases between them. From germline, CDR1 is SGHTA and CDR2 FQGNSA. The CDR3 length is 16 residues. For the CDR3, the DNA is TGTGCCAGCAGCTTAATGGCCCTCTCTGGGGCCAACGTCCTGACTTTC. Amino acids: CASSLMALSGANVLTF. Filled out from reference TRBV7-2 and TRBJ2-6, the complete variable domain reads GAGVSQSPSNKVTEKGKDVELRCDPISGHTALYWYRQSLGQGLEFLIYFQGNSAPDKSGLPSDRFSAERTGGSVSTLTIQRTQQEDSAVYLCASSLMALSGANVLTFGAGSRLTVL.

The chain has TRBV29-1 and TRBJ1-2; D gene uncertain. V was shortened by 3 bases and J by 8 bases, with 22 bases between the two germline ends. Germline CDR1 reads SQVTM; CDR2 reads ANQGSEA. The CDR3 sequence is 15 residues long. CDR3 coding DNA: TGCAGCGTTGATAGTCCGGCGAGGTCAGGACGCGGCTACACCTTC. As protein: CSVDSPARSGRGYTF.

The rearrangement joins TRBV4-3 to TRBJ2-2, with D perhaps matching TRBD2 (6 bases). Germline CDR1 and CDR2: LGHNA and YSLEER. This CDR3 region has 14 residues. The V end lost 1 base, the J end lost 7 bases, and 10 bases lay between the germline ends. The CDR3 sequence: CASSQGGLLGELFF. CDR3 coding DNA: TGCGCCAGCAGCCAAGGGGGACTCCTCGGGGAGCTGTTTTTT.

The chain uses TRBV2 and TRBJ2-7, with D possibly matching TRBD2 (5 bases). Germline lookup yields CDR1 SNHLY and CDR2 FYNNEI. Trimming removed 2 bases from V and 4 bases from J, with 9 bases in between. This CDR3 comprises 13 residues. The CDR3 DNA sequence: TGTGCCAGCAGTGAATTGAGGAGGTACGAGCAGTACTTC. It specifies CASSELRRYEQYF.

The chain links TRBV7-9 to TRBJ2-2, with 9 bases lining up with TRBD2. V was clipped by 5 bases and J by 2 bases; unmatched bases: 6. CDR1 and CDR2 (germline): SEHNR, FQNEAQ (reference sequence). This CDR3 spans 16 amino acids. CDR3 sequence (DNA): TGTGCCAGCAGCCTCTATAGCGGGAGTAACACCGGGGAGCTGTTTTTT. It codes for CASSLYSGSNTGELFF.

A few counts support this clone. The chain carries TRBV29-1 and TRBJ2-7; D perhaps matches TRBD2 (7 bases). This CDR3 is 14 amino acids long. Trimming removed 6 bases at V and 0 bases at J, with 15 bases between. Per the germline V gene, CDR1 is SQVTM and CDR2 is ANQGSEA. The CDR3 sequence: CSVAGATSSYEQYF. The CDR3 coding sequence is TGCAGCGTCGCGGGGGCGACAAGCTCCTACGAGCAGTACTTC.

This chain joins TRBV7-8 and TRBJ1-2, with TRBD1 matching over 11 bases. V was clipped by 3 bases and J by 8 bases; unmatched bases: 5. Germline assignment: CDR1 SGHVS and CDR2 FQNEAQ. There are 14 residues in the CDR3. The CDR3 nucleotides read TGTGCCAGCAGCTTTGGACAGGGGGCGAAGGGCTACACCTTC. Encoded protein: CASSFGQGAKGYTF.